The 27 T cell receptor beta chains below all came from one sample that was sequenced in a study of cytomegalovirus exposure and HLA in healthy donors. The PCR used 60 Vbeta and 13 Jbeta primers. Clones were sequenced by immunoSEQ multiplex PCR, and TCRdb holds only the in-frame ones, with some missing. The table lists around 140,000 clones. The sample was PBMCs. These receptors all stem from a male donor in good health and CMV-seronegative.

The J gene is TRBJ2-3, the V gene TRBV5-1; possible D gene TRBD1, 6 bases. Germline loops: CDR1 SGHRS, CDR2 YFSETQ. This CDR3 comprises 14 residues. The germline V and J ends were trimmed by 5 bases and 2 bases, with 12 bases remaining between them. The CDR3 DNA is TGCGCCAGCAGATCAGACAGGTCCACAGATACGCAGTATTTT. Translated: CASRSDRSTDTQYF.

The rearrangement joins TRBV5-1 to TRBJ2-3; 8 bases agree with TRBD2. Germline CDR1 reads SGHRS; CDR2 reads YFSETQ. The CDR3 contains 15 residues. V dropped 2 bases and J dropped 3; count of bases not matched to a gene: 5. CDR3 in amino acids: CASSLPGGGTDTQYF. CDR3 nucleotide sequence: TGCGCCAGCAGCTTACCGGGAGGGGGGACAGATACGCAGTATTTT. The full variable domain, with the rest looked up from reference TRBV5-1 and TRBJ2-3, is KAGVTQTPRYLIKTRGQQVTLSCSPISGHRSVSWYQQTPGQGLQFLFEYFSETQRNKGNFPGRFSGRQFSNSRSEMNVSTLELGDSALYLCASSLPGGGTDTQYFGPGTRLTVL.

The chain combines TRBV5-1 with TRBJ1-2, with 10 bases fitting TRBD1. V was clipped by 5 bases and J by 6 bases; unmatched bases: 10. This CDR3 is built from 15 residues. CDR1 SGHRS and CDR2 YFSETQ come from the germline V gene. CDR3 in DNA: TGCGCCAGCAGATCCGGGACAGGGGCTCTCCATGGCTACACCTTC. Its translation is CASRSGTGALHGYTF.

The chain employs TRBV6-5 and TRBJ1-5; D not resolved. This CDR3 contains 14 residues. The germline gives CDR1 MNHEY, CDR2 SVGAGI. Trimming took 6 bases from V and 2 from J, leaving 11 bases between them. In DNA, the CDR3 is TGTGCCAGCAGCCGAGACTACGGCAATCAGCCCCAGCATTTT. This translates into CASSRDYGNQPQHF.

V and J are TRBV6-5 and TRBJ2-2; possible D gene TRBD1, 5 bases. The CDR3 consists of 13 residues. CDR1 MNHEY and CDR2 SVGAGI come from the germline V gene. V was pared by 6 bases and J by 4 bases, with 9 bases between. The CDR3 is CASRFDSTGELFF. CDR3 DNA sequence: TGTGCCAGCAGATTCGACAGCACCGGGGAGCTGTTTTTT.

This chain uses TRBV29-1 with TRBJ2-2; TRBD1 aligns across 7 bases. The CDR3 runs 13 residues. V dropped 8 bases and J dropped 2; count of bases not matched to a gene: 5. Germline V CDR1 and CDR2: SQVTM, ANQGSEA. This CDR3 is CSSRQGNTGELFF. The CDR3 coding sequence is TGCAGCTCAAGACAGGGTAACACCGGGGAGCTGTTTTTT.

This chain joins TRBV28 and TRBJ1-1; 11 positions match TRBD1. The germline V gene has CDR1 MDHEN and CDR2 SYDVKM. The CDR3 contains 16 residues. V lost 3 bases, J lost 6 bases, and 9 bases stayed unmatched. The CDR3 bases are TGTGCCAGCAGTTTGGACAGGGGGCGCGATATCGCTGAAGCTTTCTTT. Its protein is CASSLDRGRDIAEAFF.

The CDR3 bases are TGTGCCAGCAGTTTACTTAATCTTCGTGACTATGGCTACACCTTC. It codes for CASSLLNLRDYGYTF. This chain connects TRBV28 to TRBJ1-2; D gene ambiguous. Germline V gives CDR1 MDHEN, CDR2 SYDVKM. Trimming removed 2 bases from V and 3 bases from J, with 13 bases in between. This CDR3 has 15 amino acids.

The rearrangement uses TRBV28 and TRBJ1-3; 10 bases are a match to TRBD1. In germline, CDR1 is MDHEN, CDR2 SYDVKM. This CDR3 has 16 amino acids. V was pared by 6 bases and J by 0 bases, with 5 bases of the junction left unmatched. The CDR3 bases are TGTGCCAGCAGCTTGACAGGGGGCATCTCTGGAAACACCATATATTTT. Encoded protein: CASSLTGGISGNTIYF.

CDR3 DNA sequence: TGTGCCAGTAGTTTCGGACAGGGGGGGACCCAGTACTTC. Encoded protein: CASSFGQGGTQYF. This chain links TRBV19 with TRBJ2-5; the match to TRBD1 covers 10 bases. V lost 5 bases and J lost 7; bases outside the gene matches: 4. Germline V gene lookup returns CDR1 LNHDA and CDR2 SQIVND (reference sequence). The CDR3 length is 13 residues.

The chain combines TRBV11-2 with TRBJ2-7, with D perhaps TRBD1 (6 bases). The CDR3 sequence is 15 residues long. Trimming pared 1 base from V and 4 bases from J, leaving 14 bases between. Germline V CDR1 and CDR2: SGHAT, FQNNGV. CDR3 in amino acids: CASSLVGQLKYEQYF. In DNA, the CDR3 is TGTGCCAGCAGCTTAGTAGGACAGCTAAAATACGAGCAGTACTTC.

J is TRBJ1-2 and V is TRBV15; D remains ambiguous. Trimming shortened V by 9 bases and J by 1 base, and 12 bases separated the two germline ends. Germline values: CDR1 LNHNV, CDR2 YYDKDF (reference sequence). The length of the CDR3 is 13 residues. The CDR3 sequence is CATAYSLNYGYTF. Written as DNA, the CDR3 is TGTGCCACAGCCTACAGCCTTAACTATGGCTACACCTTC.

This chain connects TRBV19 to TRBJ1-6; TRBD1 aligns across 9 bases. The V segment lost 1 base and the J segment 0 bases; nucleotides outside the gene matches: 4. The CDR3 is 18 amino acids. Germline V gives CDR1 LNHDA, CDR2 SQIVND (reference sequence). The CDR3 spells CASSIAGTGYSYNSPLHF. CDR3 nucleotides: TGTGCCAGTAGTATAGCTGGGACAGGGTACTCCTATAATTCACCCCTCCACTTT.

The chain combines TRBV6-5 with TRBJ1-1, with a weak D call TRBD1 (5 bases). This CDR3 is 14 amino acids long. V lost 0 bases and J 3 bases, leaving 8 bases between the germline ends. CDR1 is MNHEY and CDR2 is SVGAGI in the germline V gene. This CDR3 is CASSYSDRDTEAFF. The CDR3 DNA follows: TGTGCCAGCAGTTACTCCGACAGAGACACTGAAGCTTTCTTT.

This chain uses TRBV30 with TRBJ2-7, with a possible D match to TRBD1 (7 bases). Germline lookup yields CDR1 GTSNPN and CDR2 SVGIG (reference sequence). Trimming took 0 bases from V and 3 from J, leaving 15 bases between them. This CDR3 is built from 15 residues. CDR3 sequence reads: CAWSVIQGGFYEQYF. The CDR3 DNA is TGTGCCTGGAGTGTAATCCAGGGGGGTTTCTACGAGCAGTACTTC.

V usage is TRBV28 and J usage is TRBJ1-5; the D gene is possibly TRBD1 (6 bases). Germline CDR1 MDHEN, CDR2 SYDVKM. Trimming took 4 bases from V and 5 from J, leaving 18 bases between them. This CDR3 has 16 residues. The CDR3 sequence is CASSSYRAPVYQPQHF. The CDR3 DNA sequence: TGTGCCAGCAGTTCCTACAGGGCCCCCGTATATCAGCCCCAGCATTTT.

The chain uses TRBV7-9 and TRBJ2-7; D remains unclear. Germline CDR1 and CDR2: SEHNR and FQNEAQ (reference sequence). Trimming removed 1 base from V and 2 bases from J, with 6 bases in between. The CDR3 is 13 residues long. CDR3 DNA sequence: TGTGCCAGCAGCTTAGGGGCTACCTACGAGCAGTACTTC. This codes for CASSLGATYEQYF.

J is TRBJ1-2 and V is TRBV19; the D gene is possibly TRBD1 (6 bases). The CDR3 covers 13 residues. In germline, CDR1 is LNHDA, CDR2 SQIVND (reference sequence). The germline V and J ends were trimmed by 5 bases and 8 bases, with 15 bases remaining between them. CDR3 in amino acids: CASSDRQALGYTF. The CDR3 DNA is TGTGCCAGTAGTGACCGACAGGCCCTAGGCTACACCTTC.

V and J are TRBV4-2 and TRBJ1-3, with TRBD1 matching over 7 bases. The germline V gene encodes CDR1 LGHNA and CDR2 YNFKEQ. CDR3 size: 15 residues. The J segment lost 3 bases and the V segment lost 3 bases, leaving 5 bases of the junction unmatched. The CDR3 spells CASSHQGELGNTIYF. In DNA, the CDR3 is TGTGCCAGCAGCCACCAGGGGGAGCTTGGAAACACCATATATTTT.

The CDR3 DNA reads as TGTGCCAGCTCACAACAGGGTAATGAAAAACTGTTTTTT. Translating gives CASSQQGNEKLFF. J is TRBJ1-4 and V is TRBV18; D is possibly TRBD1 (6 bases). The germline V and J ends were trimmed by 4 bases and 4 bases, with 7 bases remaining between them. Germline CDR1 and CDR2: KGHSH and LQKENI. The length of the CDR3 is 13 residues.

The chain combines TRBV19 with TRBJ2-1, with TRBD2 matching 12 bases. From germline, CDR1 is LNHDA and CDR2 SQIVND (reference sequence). The J segment lost 7 bases and the V segment lost 6 bases, leaving 4 bases of the junction unmatched. The CDR3 loop spans 14 amino acids. The CDR3 loop is CASRTSGRINEQFF. The CDR3 nucleotides are TGTGCCAGTAGGACTAGCGGGAGAATAAATGAGCAGTTCTTC.

The CDR3 DNA is TGTGCCAGCAGCTTGGGGACAGGGCCCTACAATGAGCAGTTCTTC. Translated, it gives CASSLGTGPYNEQFF. The chain uses TRBV7-8 and TRBJ2-1; 9 nucleotides align to TRBD1. The CDR3 runs 15 residues. J gave up 2 bases and V 3 bases, and 2 bases lay outside the gene matches. Germline lookup yields CDR1 SGHVS and CDR2 FQNEAQ.

In nucleotides, the CDR3 is TGTGCCAGCAGCGTTTCGCCAGGGGAAATAGATACGCAGTATTTT. Protein sequence: CASSVSPGEIDTQYF. V gene TRBV9 combines with J gene TRBJ2-3; maybe TRBD1 (6 bases). The CDR3 is 15 amino acids. V lost 2 bases, J lost 5 bases, and 15 bases lay in between. Looked up from germline, CDR1 is SGDLS and CDR2 is YYNGEE.

The V call is TRBV5-1, the J call TRBJ2-5; perhaps TRBD2 as D (6 bases). V lost 0 bases and J lost 3, with 12 bases in between. The CDR3 spans 15 residues. Germline V gene sequence: CDR1 SGHRS, CDR2 YFSETQ. CDR3 region: CASSLESRREETQYF. As DNA, the CDR3 is TGCGCCAGCAGCTTGGAGAGCAGGAGGGAAGAGACCCAGTACTTC.

The chain is built from TRBV27 and TRBJ2-3; a weak D match, TRBD1 (6 bases). V dropped 3 bases and J dropped 2 bases, with 12 bases sitting between them. The CDR3 runs 15 residues. Germline V gene lookup returns CDR1 MNHEY and CDR2 SMNVEV (reference sequence). CDR3 in DNA: TGTGCCAGCAGTTTCAGGGACACATACACAGATACGCAGTATTTT. It specifies CASSFRDTYTDTQYF.

The CDR3 reads CASSNRKNTEAFF. In DNA, the CDR3 is TGTGCCAGCAGTAACAGAAAAAACACTGAAGCTTTCTTT. The chain combines TRBV6-5 with TRBJ1-1, with unresolved D. The CDR3 extends over 13 amino acids. Trimming cost V 5 bases and J 2 bases, with 9 bases left between them. CDR1 and CDR2 (germline): MNHEY, SVGAGI.

The rearrangement uses TRBV7-9 and TRBJ2-1, with 7 bases aligning to TRBD2. Germline V gene lookup returns CDR1 SEHNR and CDR2 FQNEAQ (reference sequence). V gave up 0 bases and J gave up 10 bases; unmatched junction bases: 6. The CDR3 has 14 amino acids. This CDR3 reads CASSLALREGEQFF. The DNA of the CDR3 is TGTGCCAGCAGCTTAGCGTTAAGGGAGGGCGAGCAGTTCTTC.